The subject of this entry is one T cell receptor beta chain. Methods used by the authors: Amplification of reference gene primers provided the estimated nucleated cell counts. The table came from immunoSEQ multiplex PCR; TCRdb's copy has only in-frame clones and leaves some out. The V and J calls and clone size were taken over from that table, and D and trimming were inferred from the DNA. Of about 70,000 clones in the sample, about 89% are singletons; the top ten hold 2.5% to 3%. These data originate in a study of blood T cell repertoires in COVID-19. Study context: The United States, Italy and Spain were the sources of the acute and convalescent COVID-19 samples. T cells, B-cell-depleted T cells, or PBMCs provided the cDNA or gDNA that served as material.

The V gene lost 0 bases and the J gene lost 1 base, with 7 bases spanning the gap. The CDR3 covers 14 residues. CDR1 is SGDLS and CDR2 is YYNGEE in the germline V gene. A Seattle source enrolled patients during active infection and followed them longitudinally. Material for sequencing was peripheral blood. The chain uses TRBV9 and TRBJ1-1, with unresolved D. This TCR came from a man aged 45-60 years with COVID-19, enrolled during active disease. The CDR3 coding sequence is TGTGCCAGCAGCGTAGTTGTAGAGAACACTGAAGCTTTCTTT. Its protein is CASSVVVENTEAFF.